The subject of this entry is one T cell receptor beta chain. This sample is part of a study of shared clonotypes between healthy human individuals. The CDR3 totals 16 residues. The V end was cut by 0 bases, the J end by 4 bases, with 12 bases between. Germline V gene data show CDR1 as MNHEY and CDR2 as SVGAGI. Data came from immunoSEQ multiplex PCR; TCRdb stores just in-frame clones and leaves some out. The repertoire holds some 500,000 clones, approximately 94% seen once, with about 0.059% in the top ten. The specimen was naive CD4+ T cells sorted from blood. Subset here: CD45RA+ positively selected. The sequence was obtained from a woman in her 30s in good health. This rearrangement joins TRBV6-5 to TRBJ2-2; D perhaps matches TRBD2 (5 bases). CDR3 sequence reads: CASSYSYQAGTGELFF. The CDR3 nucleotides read TGTGCCAGCAGTTACTCTTATCAGGCGGGCACCGGGGAGCTGTTTTTT.